This TCR beta chain was profiled in a study of blood T cell repertoires in COVID-19 (dated by TCRdb to about 2020). Context from the whole study: The collaborator samples originated in the United States, Italy and Spain and spanned the acute and convalescent phases of COVID-19. Sample metadata almost always included a de-identified subject ID, COVID-19 status, age in years and sex. The prospective study material was composed of cDNA or gDNA derived from T cells, B-cell-depleted T cells, or PBMCs. Where available, HLA class I and class II types were obtained from metadata supplied by the sample provider rather than from assay-based typing. Samples were obtained from the ongoing ImmuneRACE study (first 160 participants) and from 950 to 1,500 subjects provided by 6 global collaborators. The dataset comprised deeply sampled blood TCRbeta repertoires from subjects exposed to, actively infected with, or recovered from COVID-19. The repertoires were made available in a free public database intended to serve as a resource for research on the immune response to SARS-CoV-2.

TCRbeta CDR3 regions were amplified from genomic DNA using the immunoSEQ Assay, a bias-controlled multiplex PCR. As for the authors' bioinformatics: Nucleated cell counts per sample were estimated from amplification of reference gene primers within the assay. To quantify the absolute abundance of each unique TCRbeta CDR3 rearrangement, sequence reads were collapsed and filtered. For each sample, productive Simpson clonality was calculated as the square root of Simpson's diversity index over productive rearrangements. TCRdb stores this immuneACCESS table with in-frame sequences only. Part of the clones is absent; in the studies checked, under half of the shortfall reflects unresolved V genes, and no reason is known for the rest. V, J and clone size reflect that table, while D and trimming were determined from the DNA. The sample yields under 150,000 clones; more than 70% were counted once. The ten largest clones represent over 10% of the sample.

The collaborating institutions used their own protocols to collect whole blood in K2EDTA tubes. For TCRbeta analysis, collaborators shipped samples in one of three forms: frozen whole blood, isolated PBMCs, or DNA extracted from either of those sample types. With regard to this clone: The clone's antigen remains unknown. Base qualities are missing; no much larger clone stands one base away.

The CDR3 runs 14 amino acids, cysteine and phenylalanine included. This entry keeps only the CDR3 DNA: 42 bases, framed from base 1. The germline ends are 14 bases apart after V is trimmed by 4 bases and J by 5 bases. CDR1 and CDR2, looked up from the germline V gene, are SGHTA and FQGTGA. Overall study results and their limits: How much clinical and demographic metadata was included differed by source and by participant, and the metadata was provided uncurated.

The chain links TRBV7-3 with TRBJ2-5; matching of 5 bases hints at TRBD2 as the D gene. The sequence was collected from a man aged 55-75 years with active or convalescent COVID-19. Sequences were obtained from peripheral blood. The CDR3 region has the sequence CASSSGPLGETQYF. The DNA reads TGTGCCAGCAGCTCCGGACCACTAGGGGAGACCCAGTACTTC.